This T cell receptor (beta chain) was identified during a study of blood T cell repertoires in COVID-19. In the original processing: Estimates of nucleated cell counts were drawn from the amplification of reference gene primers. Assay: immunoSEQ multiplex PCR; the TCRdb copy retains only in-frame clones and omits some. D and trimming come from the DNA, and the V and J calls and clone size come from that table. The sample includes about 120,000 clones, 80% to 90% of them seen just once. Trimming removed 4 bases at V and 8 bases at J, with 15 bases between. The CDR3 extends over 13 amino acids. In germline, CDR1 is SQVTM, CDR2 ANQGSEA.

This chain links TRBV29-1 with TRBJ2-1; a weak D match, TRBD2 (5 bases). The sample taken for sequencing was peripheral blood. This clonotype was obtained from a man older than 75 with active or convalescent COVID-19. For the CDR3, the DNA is TGCAGCGTTGTTCCGGAGGCTAGCTATGAGCAGTTCTTC. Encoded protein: CSVVPEASYEQFF.